A single sample is the source of the 30 T cell receptor beta chains below, sequenced in a study of blood T cell repertoires in COVID-19. The table came from immunoSEQ multiplex PCR; TCRdb's copy has only in-frame clones and leaves some out. The data contain some 220,000 clones, about 84% of them singletons. The sample was peripheral blood. The receptor source for this set is a human donor in a cohort sampled during active COVID-19.

The V and J genes are TRBV19 and TRBJ1-1; D is undetermined. V lost 4 bases and J 4 bases, leaving 13 bases between the germline ends. The CDR3 contains 14 residues. The germline CDR1 and CDR2 sequences are LNHDA and SQIVND (reference sequence). The CDR3 nucleotides are TGTGCCAGTAGTACCATAGGTGGCGGCACTGAAGCTTTCTTT. Translated, it gives CASSTIGGGTEAFF.

This chain uses TRBV7-2 with TRBJ2-5, with 7 bases that match TRBD1. V lost 8 bases to trimming and J lost 2 bases; unmatched junction nucleotides: 5. CDR3 length: 13 residues. Germline lookup yields CDR1 SGHTA and CDR2 FQGNSA. This CDR3 reads CASGTVNQETQYF. Written as DNA, the CDR3 is TGTGCCAGCGGGACAGTTAATCAAGAGACCCAGTACTTC.

There are a few counts of this clone. This rearrangement joins TRBV21-1 to TRBJ2-7; the table's D call, TRBD1, has no DNA check behind it. TRBV21-1 is marked as a pseudogene. This CDR3 is built from 13 residues. This chain's CDR3 is CASSKGTPYEQYF. The DNA of the CDR3 is TGTGCCAGCAGCAAAGGGACACCTTACGAGCAGTACTTC.

The genes are TRBV6-5 and TRBJ1-5; tentative D call: TRBD1 (5 bases). Trimming pared 2 bases from V and 7 bases from J, leaving 18 bases between. The CDR3 contains 16 residues. Per the germline V gene, CDR1 is MNHEY and CDR2 is SVGAGI. The CDR3 here is CASSYVFGQGGQPQHF. The DNA of the CDR3 is TGTGCCAGCAGTTACGTATTTGGGCAGGGAGGACAGCCCCAGCATTTT.

The chain has TRBV28 and TRBJ2-3; TRBD1 matches at 8 bases. Trimming at V came to 5 bases and at J to 4 bases, leaving 2 bases not matched to a gene. From germline, CDR1 is MDHEN and CDR2 SYDVKM. The CDR3 loop spans 13 amino acids. CDR3 sequence: CASSRTGSDTQYF. Here the CDR3 DNA reads TGTGCCAGCAGTCGGACAGGGTCAGATACGCAGTATTTT.

The chain couples TRBV5-4 to TRBJ2-1, with 12 bases identical to TRBD2. The trim removed 1 base at V and 5 bases at J, leaving 4 bases unmatched. Germline loops: CDR1 SGHNT, CDR2 YYREEE (reference sequence). This CDR3 has 16 amino acids. The CDR3 DNA is TGTGCCAGCAGCTTGCTTCGACTAGCGGGAGACAATGAGCAGTTCTTC. It is translated as CASSLLRLAGDNEQFF.

This clone was seen more than once but under ten times. This sequence joins TRBV29-1 and TRBJ1-2; no definite D call. CDR3 length: 14 residues. V was clipped by 6 bases and J by 4 bases, with 18 bases between them. Germline V lookup: CDR1 SQVTM, CDR2 ANQGSEA. CDR3 in amino acids: CSVDKHVSPYGYTF. Written as DNA, the CDR3 is TGCAGCGTAGACAAACACGTTTCTCCCTATGGCTACACCTTC.

CDR3 in amino acids: CASSEGTGRWQPQHF. The CDR3 bases are TGTGCCAGCAGTGAGGGGACAGGACGATGGCAGCCCCAGCATTTT. The gene calls are TRBV28 and TRBJ1-5; TRBD1 matches 8 bases. The germline V gene has CDR1 MDHEN and CDR2 SYDVKM. V was clipped by 5 bases and J by 7 bases; unmatched bases: 10. This CDR3 has 15 residues.

The chain combines TRBV7-3 with TRBJ2-5; 9 positions match TRBD1. Germline CDR1 reads SGHTA; CDR2 reads FQGTGA. J lost 5 bases, V lost 6 bases, and 4 bases had no gene match. This CDR3 has 13 amino acids. Written as DNA, the CDR3 is TGTGCCAGCAGTAGGACAGGGGAGGAGACCCAGTACTTC. Protein sequence: CASSRTGEETQYF.

The chain carries TRBV15 and TRBJ2-7; tentative D call: TRBD1 (5 bases). The germline V gene encodes CDR1 LNHNV and CDR2 YYDKDF (reference sequence). CDR3 length: 14 residues. The V end was cut by 1 base, the J end by 3 bases, with 10 bases between. The CDR3 spells CATSRGTQYYEQYF. For the CDR3, the DNA is TGTGCCACCAGCAGAGGGACACAGTACTACGAGCAGTACTTC.

This rearrangement joins TRBV10-3 to TRBJ2-1; a weak D match, TRBD2 (6 bases). The CDR3 runs to 14 residues. V lost 4 bases to trimming and J lost 4 bases, with 11 bases between them. Per germline, CDR1 ENHRY and CDR2 SYGVKD. The CDR3 region is CAISGGAQYNEQFF. Here the CDR3 DNA reads TGTGCCATCAGTGGCGGGGCACAGTACAATGAGCAGTTCTTC.

The rearrangement joins TRBV30 to TRBJ1-1; D remains ambiguous. Germline assignment: CDR1 GTSNPN and CDR2 SVGIG (reference sequence). Trimming cost V 0 bases and J 1 base, with 12 bases left between them. There are 15 residues in the CDR3. Here the CDR3 reads CAWSVPPHSNTEAFF. CDR3 nucleotide sequence: TGTGCCTGGAGTGTACCCCCACATTCGAACACTGAAGCTTTCTTT.

This clone has only one observation. The chain carries TRBV3-1 (or the pseudogene TRBV3-2) and TRBJ2-7; D gene uncertain. The CDR3 loop spans 13 amino acids. Per the germline V gene, CDR1 is LGHDT and CDR2 is YNNKEL (reference sequence). Trimming removed 6 bases at V and 3 bases at J, with 12 bases between. The CDR3 DNA reads as TGTGCCAGCAGTCCTCAGGTCGACTACGAGCAGTACTTC. Residues: CASSPQVDYEQYF.

As regards this clone: This may be a read error: a much more frequent sequence differs by one nucleotide. The J gene is TRBJ2-7, the V gene TRBV6-6; the D gene is possibly TRBD1 (5 bases). This CDR3 comprises 13 residues. Germline V lookup: CDR1 MNHNY, CDR2 SVGAGI (reference sequence). The ends were cut back, 2 bases at V and 2 bases at J, with 7 bases in the middle. The CDR3 sequence: CASSYRGPYEQYF. CDR3 nucleotides: TGTGCCAGCAGTTACAGGGGCCCCTACGAGCAGTACTTC.

This rearrangement joins TRBV7-2 to TRBJ2-3; 9 bases fit TRBD2. The V gene end was trimmed by 5 bases and the J gene end by 6 bases; junction bases not matched to a gene: 9. CDR3 length: 15 amino acids. Germline loops: CDR1 SGHTA, CDR2 FQGNSA. The CDR3 protein is CASSVSAGGPDTQYF. The CDR3 coding sequence is TGTGCCAGCAGCGTCTCGGCGGGGGGGCCGGATACGCAGTATTTT.

This clone was seen just once. This chain joins TRBV28 and TRBJ2-5; the match to TRBD2 covers 7 bases. With V trimmed by 7 bases and J by 7 bases, 6 bases remained unmatched. Germline V CDR1 and CDR2: MDHEN, SYDVKM. This CDR3 has 12 amino acids. CDR3 amino acids: CASIRWGGTQYF. CDR3 nucleotide sequence: TGTGCCAGCATCCGTTGGGGGGGGACCCAGTACTTC.

V is TRBV11-2 and J is TRBJ2-7; a possible D gene is TRBD2 (6 bases). The V and J ends lost 2 bases and 5 bases respectively, with 19 bases between them. The CDR3 length is 16 residues. Looked up from germline, CDR1 is SGHAT and CDR2 is FQNNGV. CDR3 sequence reads: CASSLTGGLTDDEQYF. As DNA, the CDR3 is TGTGCCAGCAGCTTAACTGGGGGGTTAACTGACGACGAGCAGTACTTC.

This clone occurred once. The CDR3 DNA sequence: TGTGCCAGCAGCGCCGGAAAAAGACCGGGACAGGGGGAAGAGACCCAGTACTTC. Translation: CASSAGKRPGQGEETQYF. The genes are TRBV11-2 and TRBJ2-5; 11 bases agree with TRBD1. Unmatched junction bases numbered 14, after V lost 5 bases and J lost 3 bases. The germline V gene encodes CDR1 SGHAT and CDR2 FQNNGV. The CDR3 contains 18 residues. Full variable domain (missing parts from reference TRBV11-2 and TRBJ2-5): EAGVAQSPRYKIIEKRQSVAFWCNPISGHATLYWYQQILGQGPKLLIQFQNNGVVDDSQLPKDRFSAERLKGVDSTLKIQPAKLEDSAVYLCASSAGKRPGQGEETQYFGPGTRLLVL.

The V and J genes are TRBV5-1 and TRBJ1-4, with D possibly matching TRBD1 (6 bases). Germline CDR1 and CDR2: SGHRS and YFSETQ. The ends were cut back, 4 bases at V and 4 bases at J, with 17 bases in the middle. This CDR3 comprises 16 residues. The CDR3 spells CASSPGGTGINEKLFF. In nucleotides, the CDR3 is TGCGCCAGCAGCCCGGGGGGCACAGGGATTAATGAAAAACTGTTTTTT. The entire variable domain, with the rest obtained from reference TRBV5-1 and TRBJ1-4, is as follows: KAGVTQTPRYLIKTRGQQVTLSCSPISGHRSVSWYQQTPGQGLQFLFEYFSETQRNKGNFPGRFSGRQFSNSRSEMNVSTLELGDSALYLCASSPGGTGINEKLFFGSGTQLSVL.

V is TRBV7-2 and J is TRBJ2-1; 8 positions agree with TRBD2. The CDR3 loop spans 14 amino acids. V was clipped by 4 bases and J by 10 bases; unmatched bases: 9. Germline values: CDR1 SGHTA, CDR2 FQGNSA. CDR3 amino acids: CASSSTGGPEEQFF. DNA for the CDR3: TGTGCCAGCAGCTCAACGGGGGGGCCCGAAGAGCAGTTCTTC.

This chain links TRBV29-1 with TRBJ2-7; D call uncertain. The end of the DNA is better explained by TRBJ2-1, so the J call may be wrong. The CDR3 covers 12 residues. CDR1 and CDR2 from the germline V gene are SQVTM and ANQGSEA. CDR3 residues: CSVELTSTTQFF. The CDR3 nucleotides read TGCAGCGTTGAATTAACATCAACTACGCAGTTCTTC.

This clone was detected a few times. This chain links TRBV28 with TRBJ1-5, with 7 positions matching TRBD1. CDR1 is MDHEN, CDR2 SYDVKM, per germline. The CDR3 is 15 residues long. With V trimmed by 6 bases and J by 5 bases, 10 bases remained unmatched. The CDR3: CASSPPGTVYQPQHF. The DNA of the CDR3 is TGTGCCAGCAGCCCACCCGGGACAGTTTATCAGCCCCAGCATTTT.

This clone appeared a few times. This rearrangement joins TRBV4-1 to TRBJ2-5; D possibly corresponds to TRBD2 (6 bases). Deletions cut 8 bases from V and 3 bases from J, with 19 bases between. Germline loops: CDR1 MGHRA, CDR2 YSYEKL. This CDR3 is 15 amino acids long. CDR3 coding DNA: TGCGCCAGCCGCATACGACCCGGAGGGGAAGAGACCCAGTACTTC. Protein product: CASRIRPGGEETQYF.

The chain links TRBV28 to TRBJ2-7, with TRBD1 identical over 9 bases. Per the germline V gene, CDR1 is MDHEN and CDR2 is SYDVKM. Losses at the gene ends were 7 bases for V and 9 bases for J; bases not matched to a gene: 16. There are 15 residues in the CDR3. CDR3 region: CASTPETDRGIWQYF. The CDR3 coding sequence is TGTGCCAGCACCCCAGAGACGGACAGGGGCATATGGCAGTACTTC. The whole variable domain, filled in from reference TRBV28 and TRBJ2-7, reads DVKVTQSSRYLVKRTGEKVFLECVQDMDHENMFWYRQDPGLGLRLIYFSYDVKMKEKGDIPEGYSVSREKKERFSLILESASTNQTSMYLCASTPETDRGIWQYFGPGTRLTVT.

About this clone: Within the sample, other DNA sequences also encode this same CDR3. The chain is built from TRBV5-1 and TRBJ2-7; unclear D gene. This CDR3 spans 12 amino acids. In germline, CDR1 is SGHRS, CDR2 YFSETQ. V was clipped by 4 bases and J by 0 bases, with 5 bases between them. CDR3 in amino acids: CASSVSSYEQYF. The DNA for the CDR3 is TGCGCCAGCAGCGTCAGCTCCTACGAGCAGTACTTC.

In nucleotides, the CDR3 is TGTGCCAGCAGCTTAGTAGCGGGAGTCCGATTTAGCACAGATACGCAGTATTTT. This codes for CASSLVAGVRFSTDTQYF. The V gene is TRBV7-9, the J gene TRBJ2-3; 9 bases agree with TRBD2. With V trimmed by 1 base and J by 0 bases, 8 bases remained unmatched. CDR3 length: 18 amino acids. Germline CDR1 reads SEHNR; CDR2 reads FQNEAQ (reference sequence).

The chain combines TRBV5-8 with TRBJ2-2; tentative D call: TRBD1 (6 bases). The germline gives CDR1 SGHTS, CDR2 YDEGEE. CDR3 length: 15 amino acids. The V end lost 3 bases, the J end lost 5 bases, and 14 bases lay between the germline ends. CDR3 sequence (DNA): TGTGCCAGCAGCTCGTCCGGGACATATACCGGGGAGCTGTTTTTT. Protein sequence: CASSSSGTYTGELFF.

The chain combines TRBV6-5 with TRBJ2-1; TRBD2 matches 11 bases. The CDR3 sequence is 14 residues long. Losses at the gene ends were 7 bases for V and 9 bases for J; bases not matched to a gene: 8. Germline values: CDR1 MNHEY, CDR2 SVGAGI. The chain's CDR3 is CASNSGRDLSEQFF. The CDR3 DNA reads TGTGCCAGCAATAGCGGGAGGGACCTTTCTGAGCAGTTCTTC.

V gene TRBV6-5 combines with J gene TRBJ2-2, with 9 bases lining up with TRBD2. The CDR3 spans 14 residues. V shed 6 bases, J shed 3 bases, and the junction held 2 bases outside the gene matches. Germline V lookup: CDR1 MNHEY, CDR2 SVGAGI. The chain's CDR3 is CASSRLADTGELFF. CDR3 nucleotide sequence: TGTGCCAGCAGCAGACTAGCGGACACCGGGGAGCTGTTTTTT.

This clone came up a few times. The rearrangement links TRBV29-1 to TRBJ2-6; weak D call: TRBD1 (5 bases). Trimming shortened V by 5 bases and J by 0 bases, and 8 bases separated the two germline ends. This CDR3 comprises 14 residues. Germline V gene lookup returns CDR1 SQVTM and CDR2 ANQGSEA. Here the CDR3 reads CSVLTASGANVLTF. The CDR3 DNA reads as TGCAGCGTTTTGACAGCCTCTGGGGCCAACGTCCTGACTTTC.